This TCR beta chain was observed in a study of blood T cell repertoires in COVID-19. In the original processing: Quantification of nucleated cells was approximated via reference gene primer amplification. Libraries were prepared by immunoSEQ multiplex PCR; TCRdb keeps only in-frame clonotypes and omits some of them. That table is the source of V, J and clone size, and D and trimming were worked out from the DNA. The table includes around 25,000 clones, 90% detected once. CDR1 is SGHAT and CDR2 is FQDESV in the germline V gene (reference sequence). Trimming at V came to 5 bases and at J to 3 bases, leaving 3 bases not matched to a gene. The CDR3 is 13 residues long.

Material: peripheral blood. The chain carries TRBV11-1 and TRBJ1-2; TRBD1 aligns across 7 bases. This clonotype was obtained from a man between 65 and 80 years old with acute or convalescent COVID-19. In DNA, the CDR3 is TGTGCCAGCAGCCTCACAGGGGACTATGGCTACACCTTC. As protein: CASSLTGDYGYTF.